This T cell receptor beta chain appears in the sequencing data of a study of T cell responses to AZD1222 COVID-19 vaccine (dated by TCRdb to 2020 to 2022). Turning to the overall study: AZD1222 recipients whose second dose came at about 4 weeks and those whose second dose came at about 12 weeks were combined into one group, since spike-specific TCR depth and breadth did not differ between the two schedules. A total of 233 trial participants underwent TCR sequencing, of whom roughly 210 had received two doses of AZD1222 and about 25 had received two doses of the MenACWY control vaccine. Enrollment into the trials was organized by age into subgroups of 18-55, 56-69 and 70-plus years, and those subgroups contained roughly 150, 30 and 60 TCR-sequenced participants, respectively.

Broader findings and caveats from the paper: After two AZD1222 doses, spike-specific TCR breadth and depth were significantly higher than at day 0 and than in MenACWY recipients. Nearly half of unique spike-specific TCRs reportedly recognized epitopes outside regions mutated in the B.1.351 and B.1.1.7 variants. Vaccine-associated CD4 TCRs spanned the whole spike protein, with dominant responses in regions 160-218 and 743-854. Conclusions about previously exposed vaccinees were limited because only six AZD1222 recipients were SARS-CoV-2 seropositive at baseline. In the small 56-69-year group, the increase in depth fell short of significance, most likely because of low power. Most participants were white British and females outnumbered males, and the authors suggested that clonal diversity may have been underestimated. Because no samples from the day 14 peak response were available, repertoires could be characterized only after the peak T cell response.

As for this clone: Its target antigen remains unknown. Base-call qualities are not available, and no considerably larger clone is one nucleotide away.

From a lookup of the germline V gene, CDR1 and CDR2 are SQVTM and ANQGSEA. The CDR3 starts with the cysteine, ends with the phenylalanine, and has 11 residues. The CDR3 DNA has 33 bases and is translated from base 1. Trimming costs V 7 bases and J 6 bases, and their ends lie 13 bases apart. This specimen's time point label, interpreted: baseline before first vaccination. Samples from vaccinated people were obtained from the UK trials COV001 and COV002, which included a single-blind randomized controlled phase 2/3 trial of AZD1222 (ChAdOx1 nCoV-19) in healthy adults. Trial participant PBMC samples were collected at day 0 and day 28 after the second dose for TCRbeta chain sequencing. The CDR3 regions of human TCRbeta chains were subjected to immunosequencing. Concerning the study's data processing: Repertoire TCRs were checked for matches against a reference library of SARS-CoV-2-specific TCRs that had been generated using the MIRA antigen-specificity platform. Breadth meant the fraction of unique TCRs that were SARS-CoV-2-associated, whereas depth meant the fraction of total T cells that were SARS-CoV-2-associated. Each spike-specific TCR was assigned to its reactive spike region and to a CD4 or CD8 class using the MIRA data. Log10-transformed breadth and depth values were compared by one-way ANOVA with Sidak's multiple comparisons tests. Sourced from immuneACCESS, this table was stored by TCRdb with only in-frame sequences that have V and J called. A share of the clones is absent; for the studies checked, an unresolved V gene accounts for under half, and the remainder has no known explanation. V, J and clone size derive from that table, while D and trimming were established from the DNA sequence. The sample profile shows more than 85,000 clones; approximately 90% of them were found once. The ten largest account for about 3% of the sample.

The V and J genes are TRBV29-1 and TRBJ2-7; there is no confident call for the D gene. The clonotype was recovered from an adult in good health. Sequenced here: peripheral blood, sampled on day 0 of AZD1222 vaccination. The DNA sequence is given as TGCAGCGGGGGTAGAACGGGCGAGCAGTACTTC. This codes for CSGGRTGEQYF.